This T cell receptor (beta chain) was identified in a study of shared clonotypes between healthy human individuals (dated by TCRdb to 2018 to 2020). Turning to the overall study: The cohort comprised a couple of women and three men aged 18 to 49 years. Between about 0.8 and 8.9 billion PBMCs per donor were obtained by leukapheresis. To estimate repertoire size and how much clonotypes are shared between individuals, the study performed deep sequencing of blood TCR repertoires from roughly five healthy adults. To increase sequencing depth and limit assay-specific biases, different laboratories used diverse techniques to prepare libraries and sequence TCR repertoires. For each donor, CD4 naive and CD4 memory were each given three plates, CD8 naive was given two plates, and CD8 memory was given one plate.

The investigation overall reported the following: Incomplete sequencing was indicated by rarefaction of sorted-subset datasets, despite the large sequencing depth. The genetic and exposure-history diversity represented was limited by the small number of donors. Based on pairwise subsampling, the degree of clonotype sharing among donors was expected to be affected by sequencing depth. Sampling was restricted to blood, and TCR repertoires in tissues likely differ from the TCR repertoires found in blood. Larger estimated clonotype richness was generally found for naive subsets than for memory subsets. Compared with non-shared clonotypes, the clonotypes found in all four sorted-subset donors had higher generation probabilities. Sharing across a handful of donors was observed for about 5% of naive CD4, 3% to 3.5% of naive CD8, over 2% of memory CD4, and about 0.38% of memory CD8 clonotypes.

The donors were healthy, HIV-negative adults with no recently reported acute infections or vaccinations. All donors were Caucasian adults living in Nashville, Tennessee, USA. Magnetic negative selection was used to enrich CD4+ T cells, after which naive cells were positively selected on CD45RA and the negative fraction became the memory subset. After blood collection by leukapheresis, PBMCs were isolated using Ficoll-Histopaque density gradient centrifugation and then cryopreserved in the vapor phase of liquid nitrogen. Purity and quantity of every magnetically sorted T cell population were checked by analytical flow cytometry. From each sorted fraction, genomic DNA was isolated and quantified by UV absorbance on a Nanodrop 2000c. The junction shows trimming of 1 base on V and 6 bases on J, and the gene matches do not reach 8 bases of it. The CDR3 contains 16 residues, cysteine and phenylalanine counted. The CDR3 DNA has 48 bases and is translated from base 1. Looking up the germline V gene yields CDR1 SGHVS and CDR2 FQNEAQ.

Using the deep immunoSEQ assay, TCR CDR3 regions were amplified from genomic DNA by multiplex PCR. Extracted genomic DNA from each cell subset was spread evenly across all wells of several immunoSEQ 96-well plates, with each plate serving as a replicate. For sorted subsets, each replicate PCR was loaded with about 0.2 ug genomic DNA, equivalent to about 30,000 T cell genomes. The purified libraries were quantified using a Qubit 3.0 fluorometer, sized with a Bioanalyzer 2100, and then quantified again using the KAPA Library Quantification kit. A separate single-read 150-cycle Illumina NextSeq 550 flow cell was used to sequence each immunoSEQ 96-well plate. The original pipeline was this. Because the immunoSEQ output held only junctional sequences and lacked quality scores, the filtering could not match the filtering applied to full-length reads. To assign V/J genes and CDR3, sequences were annotated against IMGT germline references using PyIR, a Python wrapper for IgBLAST v1.9. Any read was removed if the V/J assignment was weak (E-value above 1e-6), the CDR3 was missing, or the read contained stop codons, out-of-frame junctions, or ambiguous translated residues. V3J clonotypes were defined as sequences sharing an identical inferred V gene, J gene, and CDR3 amino acid sequence. Percentage overlap between repertoires was calculated by dividing the number of shared unique clonotypes by the size of the smaller repertoire. Repertoire richness was assessed with RTK rarefaction, the Chao1 estimator, and Recon v2.1 estimates of unobserved clonotypes. For all TCRbeta clonotypes obtained by the gDNA method from several donors, generation probabilities were computed with OLGA. This immuneACCESS table, as held by TCRdb, lists in-frame sequences with V and J called but not all clones. Of the missing ones, under half trace to an unresolved V gene in checked studies; the others have no known cause. V and J calls and clone size follow that table, whereas D and trimming were derived from the DNA. Present in this sample are about a million clones, around three quarters of which were seen just once. The ten largest clones capture roughly 0.83% of the sample.

As to this clone: What this receptor recognizes is not known. No qualities accompany the bases; no much larger clone lies one base away.

The chain was built from TRBV7-8 and TRBJ2-5; TRBD2 aligns with 10 central bases. The sample taken for sequencing was memory CD4+ T cells from PBMCs. Explained via the paper, the cell subset or site label denotes: CD45RA-negative fraction. This TCR was recovered from a man younger than 35 in good health. Some clones in this sample may be carry-over from other donors' samples. The bases are TGTGCCAGCAGCTTAGAGGCTAGCGGGAGTATGAAGACCCAGTACTTC. This yields the protein CASSLEASGSMKTQYF.